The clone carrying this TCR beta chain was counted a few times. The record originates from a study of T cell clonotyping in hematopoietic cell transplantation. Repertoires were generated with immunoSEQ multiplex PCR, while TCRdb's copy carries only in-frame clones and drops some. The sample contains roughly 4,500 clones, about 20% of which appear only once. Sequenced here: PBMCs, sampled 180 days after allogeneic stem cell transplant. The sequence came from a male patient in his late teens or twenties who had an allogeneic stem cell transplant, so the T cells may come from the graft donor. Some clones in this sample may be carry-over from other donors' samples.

The CDR3 DNA reads as TGTGCCAGCAGCCGGGGACAGGCATCCTACGAGCAGTACTTC. This codes for CASSRGQASYEQYF. The rearrangement links TRBV5-6 to TRBJ2-7; 8 bases match TRBD1. The trim removed 4 bases at V and 1 base at J, leaving 4 bases unmatched. This CDR3 spans 14 amino acids. The V gene's germline CDR1 is SGHDT and CDR2 YYEEEE.